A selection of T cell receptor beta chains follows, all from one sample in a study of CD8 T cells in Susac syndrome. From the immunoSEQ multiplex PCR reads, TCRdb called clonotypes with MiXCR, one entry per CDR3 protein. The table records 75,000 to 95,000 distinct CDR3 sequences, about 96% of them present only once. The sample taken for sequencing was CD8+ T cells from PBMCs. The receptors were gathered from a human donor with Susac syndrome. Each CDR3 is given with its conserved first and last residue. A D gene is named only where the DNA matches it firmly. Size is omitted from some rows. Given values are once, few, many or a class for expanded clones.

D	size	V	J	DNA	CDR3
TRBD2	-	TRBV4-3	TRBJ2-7	TGCGCCAGCAGCCAAGGGACTAGCGGGGGTTACGAGCAGTACTTC	CASSQGTSGGYEQYF
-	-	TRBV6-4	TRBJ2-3	TGTGCCAGCAGTGAACCCTGGCGGGTCCAAGATACGCAGTATTTT	CASSEPWRVQDTQYF
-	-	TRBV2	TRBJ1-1	TGTGCCAGCACCCTGGGGCGGAACACTGAAGCTTTCTTT	CASTLGRNTEAFF
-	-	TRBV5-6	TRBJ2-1	TGTGCCAGCAGCATTTTCATTAGCTCCTACAATGAGCAGTTCTTC	CASSIFISSYNEQFF
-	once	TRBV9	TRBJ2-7	TGTGCCAGCAGCGTAGCTACGGGGGCGAACTACGAGCAGTACTTC	CASSVATGANYEQYF
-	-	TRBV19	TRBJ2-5	TGTGCCAGTAGCCTAAGGGAGACCCAGTACTTC	CASSLRETQYF
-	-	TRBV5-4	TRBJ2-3	TGTGCCAGCAGCTTGGGACGGGGCACAGATACGCAGTATTTT	CASSLGRGTDTQYF
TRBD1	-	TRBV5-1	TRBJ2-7	TGCGCCAGCAGCTTAGCCAGGGGGCGACTCGAGCAGTACTTC	CASSLARGRLEQYF
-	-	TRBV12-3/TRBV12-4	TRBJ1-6	TGTGCCAGCAGTTTGGGGCGGGATAATTCACCCCTCCACTTT	CASSLGRDNSPLHF
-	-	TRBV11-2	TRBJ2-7	TGTGCCAGCAGCTTAGAGACAGCCCCGGCCTACGAGCAGTACTTC	CASSLETAPAYEQYF
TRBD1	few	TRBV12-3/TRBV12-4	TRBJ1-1	TGTGCCAGCAGTTCAGGGGGGACTGAAGCTTTCTTT	CASSSGGTEAFF
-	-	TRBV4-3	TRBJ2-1	TGCGCCAGCAGCCAAGATCGTGCAGGACCCTACAATGAGCAGTTCTTC	CASSQDRAGPYNEQFF
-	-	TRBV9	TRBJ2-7	TGTGCCAGCAGCATCGGGTCAGGGGCGAACTACGAGCAGTACTTC	CASSIGSGANYEQYF
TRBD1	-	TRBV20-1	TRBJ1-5	TGCAGTGCTAACAGGGGCACGGGCAATCAGCCCCAGCATTTT	CSANRGTGNQPQHF
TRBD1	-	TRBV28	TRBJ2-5	TGTGCCAGCAGTTTACTAGACAGGGTATTGCCGGAGACCCAGTACTTC	CASSLLDRVLPETQYF
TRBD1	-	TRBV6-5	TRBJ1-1	TGTGCCAGCAGTCCCGCAGGGGGGAACACTGAAGCTTTCTTT	CASSPAGGNTEAFF
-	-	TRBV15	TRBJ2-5	TGTGCCACCCAGATGAGCGACGGACTGGAAAGCCAAGAGACCCAGTACTTC	CATQMSDGLESQETQYF
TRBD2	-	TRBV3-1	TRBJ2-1	TGTGCCAGCAGCCAGAACCCGAGGGGTCTAGCGGCCTTCTACAATGAGCAGTTCTTC	CASSQNPRGLAAFYNEQFF
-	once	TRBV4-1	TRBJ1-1	TGCGCCAGCAGCCACCCCCTCGGGCAGACGAACACTGAAGCTTTCTTT	CASSHPLGQTNTEAFF
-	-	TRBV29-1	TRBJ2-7	TGCAGCGTTCGGACTGGGTTAAACGAGCAGTACTTC	CSVRTGLNEQYF
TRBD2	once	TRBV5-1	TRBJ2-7	TGCGCCAGCAGCCCAACTAGCGGGGGGTACGAGCAGTACTTC	CASSPTSGGYEQYF
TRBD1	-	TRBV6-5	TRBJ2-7	TGTGCCAGCAGTCAGACAGGGGAACTATACGAGCAGTACTTC	CASSQTGELYEQYF
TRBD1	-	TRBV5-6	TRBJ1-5	TGTGCCAGCAGCAATCGACAGGGTGCGCGCAATCAGCCCCAGCATTTT	CASSNRQGARNQPQHF
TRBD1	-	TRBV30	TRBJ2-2	TGTGCCTGGAGTGTTACTGGGACAGGGGGGTCCGGGGAGCTGTTTTTT	CAWSVTGTGGSGELFF
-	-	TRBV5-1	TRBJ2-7	TGCGCCAGCAGCTTGGAGGTGGGCGCCTACGAGCAGTACTTC	CASSLEVGAYEQYF
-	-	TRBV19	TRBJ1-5	TGTGCCAGTAGTATTTTGGGACAGCCCCAGCATTTT	CASSILGQPQHF